These T cell receptor beta chains were read from a single sample in a study of blood T cell repertoires in COVID-19. Some clones are missing from TCRdb's copy, which holds only in-frame ones; the method was immunoSEQ multiplex PCR. The repertoire holds about 190,000 clones, with 88% as singletons. Sequencing used peripheral blood. The receptors derive from a human donor in a cohort sampled during active COVID-19. Each CDR3 is given with its conserved first and last residue. D genes are given only for firm matches. The size of a clone is reported for some rows only, either as once, few or many, or as a class for expanded clones.

d_call: TRBD2
clone_size: .
v_call: TRBV6-5
j_call: TRBJ2-5
cdr3_nt: TGTGCCAGCAAAGTTAGCGGGAGGGAGACCCAGTACTTC
cdr3_aa: CASKVSGRETQYF

d_call: TRBD2
clone_size: .
v_call: TRBV9
j_call: TRBJ2-3
cdr3_nt: TGTGCCAGCAGCAACAGCGGGGGGGCTGGAAGAGATACGCAGTATTTT
cdr3_aa: CASSNSGGAGRDTQYF

d_call: TRBD1
clone_size: .
v_call: TRBV9
j_call: TRBJ1-1
cdr3_nt: TGTGCCAGCAGCGTAGACGTATGGGGACAGGCTATCTTT
cdr3_aa: CASSVDVWGQAIF

d_call: .
clone_size: .
v_call: TRBV29-1
j_call: TRBJ1-1
cdr3_nt: TGCAGCGTTGAGGAGGGCACTGAAGCTTTCTTT
cdr3_aa: CSVEEGTEAFF

d_call: TRBD1
clone_size: .
v_call: TRBV27
j_call: TRBJ2-4
cdr3_nt: TGTGCCAGCAGTCCTTACAGGGGTGAAAACATTCAGTACTTC
cdr3_aa: CASSPYRGENIQYF

d_call: .
clone_size: .
v_call: TRBV14
j_call: TRBJ2-2
cdr3_nt: TGTGCCAGCAGCCTCGTGACCGGGGAGCTGTTTTTT
cdr3_aa: CASSLVTGELFF

d_call: TRBD1
clone_size: .
v_call: TRBV6-2/TRBV6-3
j_call: TRBJ2-7
cdr3_nt: TGTGCCAGCAGTGGGCTGACAGGGTTGAGCTACGAGCAGTACTTC
cdr3_aa: CASSGLTGLSYEQYF

d_call: TRBD2
clone_size: .
v_call: TRBV2
j_call: TRBJ2-7
cdr3_nt: TGTGCCAGCAGGCAACTAGCGGGAGCCACCTACGAGCAGTACTTC
cdr3_aa: CASRQLAGATYEQYF

d_call: TRBD1
clone_size: .
v_call: TRBV24-1
j_call: TRBJ2-7
cdr3_nt: TGTGCCACCAGTGAGGGACAGAGCTCCTACGAGCAGTACTTC
cdr3_aa: CATSEGQSSYEQYF

d_call: TRBD2
clone_size: .
v_call: TRBV27
j_call: TRBJ2-2
cdr3_nt: TGTGCCAGCAGTTTCGGGGGGTACACCGGGGAGCTGTTTTTT
cdr3_aa: CASSFGGYTGELFF

d_call: TRBD2
clone_size: .
v_call: TRBV11-3
j_call: TRBJ2-1
cdr3_nt: TGTGCCAGCAGCTTAGATAACGCGGGGGGAAGAAATGAGCAGTTCTTC
cdr3_aa: CASSLDNAGGRNEQFF

d_call: TRBD1
clone_size: .
v_call: TRBV19
j_call: TRBJ1-2
cdr3_nt: TGTGCCAGTAGTACCTTGACAGGGGACTATGGCTACACCTTC
cdr3_aa: CASSTLTGDYGYTF

d_call: .
clone_size: .
v_call: TRBV28
j_call: TRBJ2-3
cdr3_nt: TGTGCCAGCAGTTCACTAGTTTCACTCACAGATACGCAGTATTTT
cdr3_aa: CASSSLVSLTDTQYF

d_call: TRBD1
clone_size: .
v_call: TRBV27
j_call: TRBJ2-1
cdr3_nt: TGTGCCAGCAGTGTAACAGGGGGCGAGGGTTTTTACAATGAGCAGTTCTTC
cdr3_aa: CASSVTGGEGFYNEQFF

d_call: TRBD1
clone_size: .
v_call: TRBV5-1
j_call: TRBJ2-2
cdr3_nt: TGCGCCAGCAGCCCTCAGGGGGCGAACACCGGGGAGCTGTTTTTT
cdr3_aa: CASSPQGANTGELFF

d_call: TRBD2
clone_size: .
v_call: TRBV28
j_call: TRBJ2-7
cdr3_nt: TGTGCCAGCAGTGTGACCGGGACTAGCGGGAGGGCCCTAAAGGAGCAGTACTTC
cdr3_aa: CASSVTGTSGRALKEQYF

d_call: TRBD2
clone_size: .
v_call: TRBV27
j_call: TRBJ2-7
cdr3_nt: TGTGCCAGCAGTTTATCGAGGGGGACTAGCGGGAGTTTCTCTTACTTC
cdr3_aa: CASSLSRGTSGSFSYF

d_call: .
clone_size: .
v_call: TRBV18
j_call: TRBJ1-1
cdr3_nt: TGTGCCAGCTCACCCGGGATGGTGAACACTGAAGCTTTCTTT
cdr3_aa: CASSPGMVNTEAFF

d_call: .
clone_size: once
v_call: TRBV10-3
j_call: TRBJ1-4
cdr3_nt: TGTGGGCGACAGGAGCTTAATGAAAAACTGTTTTTT
cdr3_aa: CGRQELNEKLFF

d_call: .
clone_size: .
v_call: TRBV20-1
j_call: TRBJ1-2
cdr3_nt: TGCAGTGCTAGTAGAGTGGACTATGGCTACACCTTC
cdr3_aa: CSASRVDYGYTF

d_call: TRBD1
clone_size: .
v_call: TRBV7-2
j_call: TRBJ1-5
cdr3_nt: TGTGCCAGCAGCTTAGACGCAGGGGGATACAATCAGCCCCAGCATTTT
cdr3_aa: CASSLDAGGYNQPQHF

d_call: .
clone_size: .
v_call: TRBV30
j_call: TRBJ2-5
cdr3_nt: TGTGCCTGGAGGGCACAGGACCGCCAAGAGACCCAGTACTTC
cdr3_aa: CAWRAQDRQETQYF

d_call: TRBD1
clone_size: .
v_call: TRBV4-1
j_call: TRBJ1-3
cdr3_nt: TGCGCCAGCAGCCAAGACCGGACAAGACAGGGAACTGGAAACACCATATATTTT
cdr3_aa: CASSQDRTRQGTGNTIYF

d_call: .
clone_size: .
v_call: TRBV2
j_call: TRBJ2-7
cdr3_nt: TGTGCCAGCAGTTTTGGGCCCTCCTACGAGCAGTACTTC
cdr3_aa: CASSFGPSYEQYF

d_call: .
clone_size: .
v_call: TRBV11-2
j_call: TRBJ2-7
cdr3_nt: TGTGCCAGCAGCTTAGCTCGGGGATCCTACGAGCAGTACTTC
cdr3_aa: CASSLARGSYEQYF

d_call: .
clone_size: .
v_call: TRBV4-3
j_call: TRBJ2-1
cdr3_nt: TGCGCCAGCAGCCAAGATGGGGGGTGGAATGAGCAGTTCTTC
cdr3_aa: CASSQDGGWNEQFF

d_call: TRBD1
clone_size: .
v_call: TRBV3-1/TRBV3-2
j_call: TRBJ2-7
cdr3_nt: TGTGCCAGCAGCCAAGTTCGGAGGACAGGGGCTAAGTACGAGCAGTACTTC
cdr3_aa: CASSQVRRTGAKYEQYF

d_call: TRBD1
clone_size: .
v_call: TRBV10-2
j_call: TRBJ2-2
cdr3_nt: TGCGCCAGCAGTCCCGGACAGGGAGGCACCGGGGAGCTGTTTTTT
cdr3_aa: CASSPGQGGTGELFF

d_call: TRBD1
clone_size: .
v_call: TRBV4-1
j_call: TRBJ1-3
cdr3_nt: TGCGCCAGCAGCCAAGATCGGGACAGGGGATACTCTGGAAACACCATATATTTT
cdr3_aa: CASSQDRDRGYSGNTIYF

d_call: .
clone_size: .
v_call: TRBV21-1
j_call: TRBJ1-5
cdr3_nt: TGTGCCAGCAGCAAATCCACCCCCCGGAGTTATAGCAATCAGCCCCAGCATTTT
cdr3_aa: CASSKSTPRSYSNQPQHF

d_call: .
clone_size: .
v_call: TRBV28
j_call: TRBJ1-4
cdr3_nt: TGTGCCAGCAGTACTATGGCGGCCGAAAAACTGTTTTTT
cdr3_aa: CASSTMAAEKLFF

d_call: .
clone_size: .
v_call: TRBV12-3/TRBV12-4
j_call: TRBJ2-1
cdr3_nt: TGTGCCAGCAGCCCAAGGCGGAGTGAGCAGTTCTTC
cdr3_aa: CASSPRRSEQFF

d_call: TRBD1
clone_size: .
v_call: TRBV4-1
j_call: TRBJ2-5
cdr3_nt: TGCGCCAGCAGTTACAGGGGGCGAGAGACCCAGTACTTC
cdr3_aa: CASSYRGRETQYF

d_call: TRBD1
clone_size: .
v_call: TRBV3-1/TRBV3-2
j_call: TRBJ2-7
cdr3_nt: TGTGCCAGCAGCCAAGCGGGACAGGCGACCTACGAGCAGTACTTC
cdr3_aa: CASSQAGQATYEQYF

d_call: TRBD1
clone_size: .
v_call: TRBV2
j_call: TRBJ1-5
cdr3_nt: TGTGCCAGCAGGGGTAGGGGGCTGAATCAGCCCCAGCATTTT
cdr3_aa: CASRGRGLNQPQHF

d_call: TRBD1
clone_size: .
v_call: TRBV3-1/TRBV3-2
j_call: TRBJ1-3
cdr3_nt: TGTGCCAGCAGCCAGGACAGGGCTGGAAACACCATATATTTT
cdr3_aa: CASSQDRAGNTIYF

d_call: .
clone_size: .
v_call: TRBV3-1/TRBV3-2
j_call: TRBJ2-7
cdr3_nt: TGTGCCAGCAGCCAATACATTGGGCCCTACGAGCAGTACTTC
cdr3_aa: CASSQYIGPYEQYF

d_call: TRBD1
clone_size: .
v_call: TRBV5-1
j_call: TRBJ2-7
cdr3_nt: TGCGCCAGCAGCCCCGGGACAGGGACCTACGAGCAGTACTTC
cdr3_aa: CASSPGTGTYEQYF

d_call: TRBD1
clone_size: .
v_call: TRBV7-9
j_call: TRBJ2-3
cdr3_nt: TGTGCCAGCAGCAGACTGACAGGGATAATAGGGTCGCCCGCTACAGATACGCAGTATTTT
cdr3_aa: CASSRLTGIIGSPATDTQYF

d_call: .
clone_size: once
v_call: TRBV18
j_call: TRBJ2-5
cdr3_nt: TGTGCCAGCTCACCCCAGGACAAGGGGACCCAGTACTTC
cdr3_aa: CASSPQDKGTQYF

d_call: .
clone_size: .
v_call: TRBV19
j_call: TRBJ2-1
cdr3_nt: TGTGCCAGTAGTAGTCAGGGGAGCTCCTACAATGAGCAGTTCTTC
cdr3_aa: CASSSQGSSYNEQFF

d_call: TRBD2
clone_size: .
v_call: TRBV5-1
j_call: TRBJ2-1
cdr3_nt: TGCGCCAGCAGCTTGGTGTCTAGCGGGAGGCCCTACAATGAGCAGTTCTTC
cdr3_aa: CASSLVSSGRPYNEQFF

d_call: .
clone_size: few
v_call: TRBV4-3
j_call: TRBJ2-1
cdr3_nt: TGCGCCAGCAGCCAAGCTCCTAGCGAGTTCTACAATGAGCAGTTCTTC
cdr3_aa: CASSQAPSEFYNEQFF

d_call: .
clone_size: .
v_call: TRBV21-1
j_call: TRBJ1-2
cdr3_nt: TGTGCCAGCCTGCACGTCCCTCTTCGTGAAGTGATGGGGACAGGGGGATCGGGCTACACCTTC
cdr3_aa: CASLHVPLREVMGTGGSGYTF

d_call: .
clone_size: .
v_call: TRBV2
j_call: TRBJ2-1
cdr3_nt: TGTGCCAGCAGTGAACGGAGCTCCTACAATGAGCAGTTCTTC
cdr3_aa: CASSERSSYNEQFF

d_call: .
clone_size: .
v_call: TRBV20-1
j_call: TRBJ1-2
cdr3_nt: TGCAGTGCTAGTACGAGTAGCTATGGCTACACCTTC
cdr3_aa: CSASTSSYGYTF

d_call: TRBD1
clone_size: .
v_call: TRBV19
j_call: TRBJ2-5
cdr3_nt: TGTGCCAGTAGTATCAGCGCTGGACAGGGCTTCTCGTATTCGAGCCAAGAGACCCAGTACTTC
cdr3_aa: CASSISAGQGFSYSSQETQYF

d_call: .
clone_size: few
v_call: TRBV30
j_call: TRBJ1-3
cdr3_nt: TGTGCCTGGAGTTATCGTCGGGACACCATATATTTT
cdr3_aa: CAWSYRRDTIYF

d_call: TRBD2
clone_size: .
v_call: TRBV3-1/TRBV3-2
j_call: TRBJ2-7
cdr3_nt: TGTGCCAGCAGCCGGACTCGGACTAGCGGGAGCGAGCAGTACTTC
cdr3_aa: CASSRTRTSGSEQYF

d_call: TRBD1
clone_size: .
v_call: TRBV6-5
j_call: TRBJ1-1
cdr3_nt: TGTGCCACGACTGGGACAGGGAAAACTGAAGCTTTCTTT
cdr3_aa: CATTGTGKTEAFF

d_call: TRBD1
clone_size: .
v_call: TRBV6-5
j_call: TRBJ1-2
cdr3_nt: TGTGCCAGCAGTTGGACAGGCACTTCTTCCAACTATGGCTACACCTTC
cdr3_aa: CASSWTGTSSNYGYTF

d_call: .
clone_size: .
v_call: TRBV27
j_call: TRBJ1-1
cdr3_nt: TGTGCCAGCAGTTTGCATAAAGGGGATCTGGCTGAAGCTTTCTTT
cdr3_aa: CASSLHKGDLAEAFF

d_call: TRBD1
clone_size: .
v_call: TRBV7-6
j_call: TRBJ1-2
cdr3_nt: TGTGCCAGGGACAATCTCGACAGGGTATTTCGTGGCTATGGCTACACCTTC
cdr3_aa: CARDNLDRVFRGYGYTF

d_call: .
clone_size: .
v_call: TRBV28
j_call: TRBJ1-2
cdr3_nt: TGTGCCAGCAGTTTTGAGGGCGCGGGCTATGGCTACACCTTC
cdr3_aa: CASSFEGAGYGYTF

d_call: TRBD2
clone_size: .
v_call: TRBV4-3
j_call: TRBJ2-2
cdr3_nt: TGCGCCAGCAGCCAAAAAGGCCCCCTAGCGGGAGGCCGCGCCGGGGAGCTGTTTTTT
cdr3_aa: CASSQKGPLAGGRAGELFF